The source of this T cell receptor beta chain is a study of cytomegalovirus exposure and HLA in healthy donors. Method: immunoSEQ multiplex PCR; TCRdb's copy keeps in-frame clones and lacks some. The sample shows approximately 270,000 clones, 85% to 90% of them seen only once. Trimming took 6 bases from V and 2 from J; bases not matched to a gene: 11. The CDR3 loop spans 16 amino acids. Germline V CDR1 and CDR2: SNHLY, FYNNEI. Sequenced sample: PBMCs. The source is a woman aged 18-29 years in good health and CMV-seronegative. The rearrangement links TRBV2 to TRBJ2-3; 7 nucleotides align to TRBD1. The CDR3 nucleotides are TGTGCCAGCAGGGAAACGACAGGGCCACTCACAGATACGCAGTATTTT. Its protein is CASRETTGPLTDTQYF.